The text below deals with one T cell receptor beta chain. Its antigen is currently unknown. This sample stems from a study of follicular helper T cells after annual influenza vaccination. Study results and caveats: Successive annual vaccinations recalled a recurrent oligoclonal ICOS+CD38+ cTfh response with influenza-specific clonotypes.

Time point noted: 2014-2015 season, pre-vaccination. No donor had influenza vaccine in the prior 6 months; all lived in the community. V was pared by 0 bases and J by 6 bases, with 7 bases of the junction left unmatched. The length of the CDR3 is 16 residues. Germline-derived CDR1 and CDR2 are SGHRS and YFSETQ. The data were produced by immunoSEQ multiplex PCR, yet TCRdb's version contains in-frame clones alone and is incomplete. This sample has roughly 10,000 clones, with about four fifths found just once. The TCR comes from an adult who received the influenza vaccine. Sequenced here: CXCR5- memory CD4+ T cells sorted from blood, sampled on the day of influenza vaccination. V usage is TRBV5-1 and J usage is TRBJ1-4; TRBD1 agrees at 8 bases. CDR3 region: CASSLGQGAWDEKLFF. Here the CDR3 DNA reads TGCGCCAGCAGCTTGGGCCAGGGGGCATGGGATGAAAAACTGTTTTTT. Full variable domain (rest looked up from reference TRBV5-1 and TRBJ1-4): KAGVTQTPRYLIKTRGQQVTLSCSPISGHRSVSWYQQTPGQGLQFLFEYFSETQRNKGNFPGRFSGRQFSNSRSEMNVSTLELGDSALYLCASSLGQGAWDEKLFFGSGTQLSVL.